This entry features one T cell receptor beta chain sequence. Its antigen remains unknown. The record originates from a study of cytomegalovirus exposure and HLA in healthy donors. The PCR contained 60 Vbeta and 13 Jbeta primers. Per the authors' pipeline: In a later analysis, around 10 million of 75 million to 85 million unique beta chains occurred in at least two donors. TCRdb's copy holds only in-frame clones and misses some; the assay was immunoSEQ multiplex PCR. That table supplies the V and J calls and clone size; D and trimming were determined from the DNA. This table holds 160,000 or so clones, around 90% found once. Study-wide results and limits: In a later analysis, a missense DCLRE1C variant was linked to TCR beta V- and J-gene trimming. It was likely that a cluster of highly shared sequence variants was a sequencing artifact. Most TCR sequences were rare, but some public TCRs occurred in many donors.

V lost 0 bases and J lost 4, with 15 bases in between. The CDR3 sequence is 16 residues long. Germline V gene lookup returns CDR1 SGHTA and CDR2 FQGNSA. Material for sequencing was PBMCs. The chain carries TRBV7-2 and TRBJ2-5; D perhaps matches TRBD2 (7 bases). The sequence was collected from a woman aged 25-40 years in good health and CMV-seronegative. The CDR3 is CASSLAGGQLRETQYF. For the CDR3, the DNA is TGTGCCAGCAGCTTAGCGGGGGGGCAGTTAAGAGAGACCCAGTACTTC.